The next 8 T cell receptor beta chains were all read from a single sample in a study of T cell changes during pregnancy in multiple sclerosis (dated by TCRdb to between 2018 and 2021). Library generation was performed with the immunoSEQ multiplex PCR assay. This is the immuneACCESS table as TCRdb keeps it, with only in-frame sequences that have V and J called. A part of the clones is gone; compared with another copy, unresolved V genes explain less than half, and the rest is unexplained. The sample records fewer than 50,000 clones, around 93% of which are singletons. Together, the top ten hold roughly 8.1% of the sample. The specimen was CD8+ T cells from peripheral blood mononuclear cells, collected in the third trimester of pregnancy. The receptor set was obtained from a female donor with multiple sclerosis, enrolled in a pregnancy study.

The chain recombines TRBV2 with TRBJ2-7; D gene uncertain. This CDR3 comprises 15 residues. V lost 1 base to trimming and J lost 8 bases, with 18 bases between them. The V gene's germline CDR1 is SNHLY and CDR2 FYNNEI. Here the CDR3 reads CASSEGRRPRTQQYF. In nucleotides, the CDR3 is TGTGCCAGCAGTGAAGGCCGCAGGCCCCGCACGCAGCAGTACTTC.

The V and J genes are TRBV5-6 and TRBJ2-7; 12 nucleotides line up with TRBD2. The CDR3 has 15 amino acids. The ends lost 0 bases at V and 4 bases at J; junction bases unmatched: 2. CDR1 and CDR2 (germline): SGHDT, YYEEEE. For the CDR3, the DNA is TGTGCCAGCAGCTTGGCTAGCGGGAGGGCTTACGAGCAGTACTTC. Translating gives CASSLASGRAYEQYF. The variable domain in full, with the rest retrieved from reference TRBV5-6 and TRBJ2-7, is DAGVTQSPTHLIKTRGQQVTLRCSPKSGHDTVSWYQQALGQGPQFIFQYYEEEERQRGNFPDRFSGHQFPNYSSELNVNALLLGDSALYLCASSLASGRAYEQYFGPGTRLTVT.

The rearrangement uses TRBV5-1 and TRBJ2-7; perhaps TRBD1 as D (5 bases). The CDR3 consists of 14 residues. The V gene lost 4 bases and the J gene lost 0 bases, with 11 bases spanning the gap. The germline CDR1 and CDR2 sequences are SGHRS and YFSETQ. As DNA, the CDR3 is TGCGCCAGCAGCGATACAGGCTTCTCCTACGAGCAGTACTTC. It encodes CASSDTGFSYEQYF.

The chain couples TRBV15 to TRBJ2-1, with 8 bases fitting TRBD1. Trimming removed 1 base from V and 7 bases from J; junction bases left unmatched: 9. This CDR3 contains 16 residues. Germline assignment: CDR1 LNHNV and CDR2 YYDKDF (reference sequence). The CDR3 spells CATSRADRGIGNEQFF. The DNA of the CDR3 is TGTGCCACCAGCAGAGCTGACAGGGGTATAGGGAATGAGCAGTTCTTC.

The rearrangement uses TRBV21-1 and TRBJ2-7; TRBD1, the table's D call, was not compared with the DNA. TRBV21-1 has pseudogene status. CDR3 length equals 17 residues. This chain's CDR3 is CASSKSGTGIPLYEQYF. The CDR3 DNA is TGTGCCAGCAGCAAATCGGGGACAGGGATACCTCTATACGAGCAGTACTTC.

This clone was counted once. V is TRBV4-1 and J is TRBJ2-7, with D unclear. CDR3 length: 13 amino acids. V was pared by 2 bases and J by 7 bases, with 12 bases between. CDR1 and CDR2 (germline): MGHRA, YSYEKL. Written as DNA, the CDR3 is TGCGCCAGCAGCCAATCTTCAGGTGAAGAGCAGTACTTC. Protein sequence: CASSQSSGEEQYF.

V and J are TRBV27 and TRBJ1-5; D is perhaps TRBD1 (5 bases). Germline V gene data show CDR1 as MNHEY and CDR2 as SMNVEV (reference sequence). V lost 3 bases to trimming and J lost 4 bases, with 7 bases between them. The CDR3 extends over 13 amino acids. Written as DNA, the CDR3 is TGTGCCAGCAGTTTCTCAGGGAATCAGCCCCAGCATTTT. The encoded protein is CASSFSGNQPQHF.

The chain carries TRBV4-1 and TRBJ2-7, with D possibly being TRBD1 (5 bases). The V and J ends lost 4 bases and 2 bases respectively, with 9 bases between them. The length of the CDR3 is 13 residues. Germline V gene data show CDR1 as MGHRA and CDR2 as YSYEKL. The CDR3 DNA reads as TGCGCCAGCAGCCTGACAGTCGCCTACGAGCAGTACTTC. Protein sequence: CASSLTVAYEQYF.